Each of the 32 T cell receptor beta chains below was sequenced from the same sample in a study of shared clonotypes between healthy human individuals. This table comes from immunoSEQ multiplex PCR, and its TCRdb copy is limited to in-frame clones, with some not included. The table lists about 2 million clones, around 96% of them singletons, with 1.2% in the top ten. CD45RO-negative, CCR7-selected cells formed the naive CD8 fraction, which excluded terminally differentiated effector memory CD45RA+ cells. Input material: naive CD8+ T cells sorted from blood. The source is a man between 18 and 35 years old in good health.

J is TRBJ1-2 and V is TRBV21-1; no check of the table's D call, TRBD1, against the DNA was made. TRBV21-1 is noted as a pseudogene. The CDR3 spans 15 residues. The CDR3 loop is CASSQVRQGKDGYTF. CDR3 DNA: TGTGCCAGCAGCCAGGTCCGACAGGGGAAGGATGGCTACACCTTC.

Only one count was recorded for this clone. The chain combines TRBV7-9 with TRBJ2-1; 7 nucleotides align to TRBD1. Looked up from germline, CDR1 is SEHNR and CDR2 is FQNEAQ (reference sequence). This CDR3 comprises 14 residues. The V gene end was trimmed by 4 bases and the J gene end by 7 bases; junction bases not matched to a gene: 7. Here the CDR3 reads CASSSDRVRNEQFF. The DNA of the CDR3 is TGTGCCAGCAGCTCAGACAGGGTCAGGAATGAGCAGTTCTTC.

The chain links TRBV28 to TRBJ1-1; D is uncertain. The CDR3 spans 15 residues. Germline values: CDR1 MDHEN, CDR2 SYDVKM. V dropped 3 bases and J dropped 6 bases, with 17 bases sitting between them. The CDR3 region is CASSFLGELGAEAFF. The CDR3 DNA reads as TGTGCCAGCAGTTTTTTAGGAGAATTAGGCGCTGAAGCTTTCTTT.

The DNA of the CDR3 is TGTGCCAGCAGATCTAGCGGGGACAGCACAGATACGCAGTATTTT. Its translation is CASRSSGDSTDTQYF. The rearrangement joins TRBV6-5 to TRBJ2-3, with TRBD2 matching 9 bases. CDR1 is MNHEY and CDR2 is SVGAGI in the germline V gene. V was clipped by 6 bases and J by 0 bases; unmatched bases: 4. CDR3 length equals 15 residues.

This chain joins TRBV2 and TRBJ2-6; D not resolved. Germline V gene sequence: CDR1 SNHLY, CDR2 FYNNEI. V was shortened by 0 bases and J by 4 bases, with 4 bases between the two germline ends. The CDR3 length is 14 residues. CDR3: CASSEAPGANVLTF. CDR3 bases: TGTGCCAGCAGTGAAGCCCCAGGGGCCAACGTCCTGACTTTC.

The chain employs TRBV10-2 and TRBJ2-5; 8 bases match TRBD2. The length of the CDR3 is 14 residues. Germline V gives CDR1 WSHSY, CDR2 SAAADI. J was trimmed by 5 bases and V by 8 bases; bases with no gene match: 10. The DNA for the CDR3 is TGCGCCAGCGCCAATAGCGGGGTATGGGAGACCCAGTACTTC. It encodes CASANSGVWETQYF.

In its sample, this clone was seen a few times. The chain recombines TRBV14 with TRBJ1-5; TRBD1 aligns across 9 bases. The V and J ends lost 5 bases and 7 bases, in that order; junction bases with no gene match: 6. Looked up from germline, CDR1 is SGHDN and CDR2 is FVKESK. The CDR3 length is 14 residues. This chain's CDR3 is CASSAQGAWQPQHF. CDR3 nucleotides: TGTGCCAGCAGCGCACAGGGGGCTTGGCAGCCCCAGCATTTT.

The V and J genes are TRBV2 and TRBJ2-3, with unresolved D. This CDR3 has 15 residues. Germline V gene data show CDR1 as SNHLY and CDR2 as FYNNEI. Trimming took 2 bases from V and 4 from J, leaving 13 bases between them. The CDR3 DNA reads as TGTGCCAGCAGTGAACGCTGGGTTCCCCCAGATACGCAGTATTTT. Translated: CASSERWVPPDTQYF.

The gene calls are TRBV27 and TRBJ2-7, with D possibly being TRBD2 (6 bases). Germline CDR1 reads MNHEY; CDR2 reads SMNVEV (reference sequence). V was cut by 4 bases and J by 2 bases, with 12 bases left in between. This CDR3 has 14 amino acids. The CDR3 DNA is TGTGCCAGCAGTTCGGGGGACGGACCCTACGAGCAGTACTTC. Its translation is CASSSGDGPYEQYF.

V gene TRBV7-9 combines with J gene TRBJ1-2; D may be TRBD1 (5 bases). Trimming took 2 bases from V and 4 from J, leaving 11 bases between them. Germline V CDR1 and CDR2: SEHNR, FQNEAQ (reference sequence). The CDR3 is made up of 14 amino acids. This chain's CDR3 is CASSLPLGVYGYTF. The CDR3, as DNA: TGTGCCAGCAGCTTACCGTTAGGGGTCTATGGCTACACCTTC.

The rearrangement links TRBV5-1 to TRBJ2-2; D possibly corresponds to TRBD1 (6 bases). The CDR3 length is 12 residues. The germline V gene has CDR1 SGHRS and CDR2 YFSETQ. Trimming took 4 bases from V and 9 from J, leaving 10 bases between them. In DNA form, the CDR3 reads TGCGCCAGCAGCCTGGGACAATGGGAGCTGTTTTTT. Its protein is CASSLGQWELFF.

This rearrangement joins TRBV9 to TRBJ1-1; a possible D gene is TRBD1 (6 bases). The V gene's germline CDR1 is SGDLS and CDR2 YYNGEE. Trimming took 4 bases from V and 0 from J, leaving 10 bases between them. The CDR3 totals 14 residues. The CDR3 reads CASSWTELNTEAFF. In DNA, the CDR3 is TGTGCCAGCAGCTGGACAGAGCTGAACACTGAAGCTTTCTTT.

V is TRBV10-1 and J is TRBJ2-3; 11 nucleotides match TRBD2. Germline V gene sequence: CDR1 WNHNN, CDR2 SYGVQD (reference sequence). J was trimmed by 6 bases and V by 3 bases; bases with no gene match: 5. This CDR3 is built from 15 residues. CDR3: CASSDPSGGSDTQYF. For the CDR3, the DNA is TGCGCCAGCAGTGACCCTAGCGGGGGGTCGGATACGCAGTATTTT.

The chain employs TRBV6-1 and TRBJ2-5, with TRBD2 identical over 8 bases. The CDR3 has 14 amino acids. From germline, CDR1 is MNHNS and CDR2 SASEGT. Trimming at V came to 5 bases and at J to 2 bases, leaving 4 bases not matched to a gene. In DNA form, the CDR3 reads TGTGCCAGCAGTAGGGGCGGGGGGCAAGAGACCCAGTACTTC. This gives the protein CASSRGGGQETQYF.

The chain joins TRBV4-3 to TRBJ2-7; the D gene is possibly TRBD1 (5 bases). This CDR3 has 15 amino acids. Germline V gives CDR1 LGHNA, CDR2 YSLEER. V shed 3 bases and J shed 4 bases, with 16 bases lying between them. The CDR3 region has the DNA TGCGCCAGCAGCCAGGGGCACGAAGGCGTATACGAGCAGTACTTC. Its protein product is CASSQGHEGVYEQYF.

V is TRBV9 and J is TRBJ2-2; TRBD2 might be the D (5 bases). This CDR3 contains 13 residues. Germline values: CDR1 SGDLS, CDR2 YYNGEE. Trimming stripped 0 bases from V and 7 bases from J, with 7 bases between. CDR3 region: CASSVDRDGELFF. The CDR3 nucleotides are TGTGCCAGCAGCGTAGATCGGGACGGGGAGCTGTTTTTT.

The chain carries TRBV27 and TRBJ2-7; D is perhaps TRBD1 or TRBD2 (5 bases each). The germline V gene has CDR1 MNHEY and CDR2 SMNVEV (reference sequence). This CDR3 spans 13 amino acids. V gave up 6 bases and J gave up 6 bases, with 15 bases separating them. The CDR3 DNA is TGTGCCAGCAGATTCCCCGGGACCGGCGAGCAGTACTTC. Encoded protein: CASRFPGTGEQYF.

V is TRBV28 and J is TRBJ1-2; D possibly corresponds to TRBD1 (6 bases). The germline CDR1 and CDR2 sequences are MDHEN and SYDVKM. V shed 5 bases and J shed 6 bases, with 19 bases lying between them. This CDR3 contains 15 residues. Here the CDR3 DNA reads TGTGCCAGCAGTCTGATCCGGGACAAGCTCGATGGCTACACCTTC. It specifies CASSLIRDKLDGYTF.

The chain is built from TRBV7-9 and TRBJ2-3; a possible D gene is TRBD2 (6 bases). Germline V gene data show CDR1 as SEHNR and CDR2 as FQNEAQ (reference sequence). CDR3 length: 13 residues. Trimming cost V 7 bases and J 3 bases, with 11 bases left between them. This CDR3 reads CASTPGETDTQYF. As DNA, the CDR3 is TGTGCCAGCACCCCGGGGGAGACAGATACGCAGTATTTT.

In this sample, this clone turned up once. One end of the junction does not line up with germline, which may come from a read error. The gene calls are TRBV19 and TRBJ2-3, with D perhaps given as TRBD1 or TRBD2 (6 bases each). The CDR3 has 15 residues. Germline CDR1 is LNHDA and CDR2 is SQIVND (reference sequence). The CDR3 DNA follows: TGTGCCAGTACCCCAGTAGTGGGGGGCATCTCTCGAGTTTTTTTT. Its translation is CASTPVVGGISRVFF.

The chain has TRBV6-5 and TRBJ2-7, with TRBD1 identical over 10 bases. The trim removed 2 bases at V and 2 bases at J, leaving 3 bases unmatched. Germline V CDR1 and CDR2: MNHEY, SVGAGI. The CDR3 spans 15 residues. In DNA, the CDR3 is TGTGCCAGCAGTTACACCGGGACAGGGGCCTACGAGCAGTACTTC. Protein product: CASSYTGTGAYEQYF.

The V call is TRBV7-9, the J call TRBJ2-7; tentatively, D is TRBD1 (6 bases). This CDR3 region has 14 residues. V was trimmed by 8 bases and J by 0 bases, leaving 14 bases between them. CDR1 is SEHNR, CDR2 FQNEAQ, per germline (reference sequence). Written as DNA, the CDR3 is TGTGCCAGCTCCTCGGACAGCGTCTCCTACGAGCAGTACTTC. Its translation: CASSSDSVSYEQYF.

The chain couples TRBV2 to TRBJ2-3, with D perhaps assigned TRBD1 or TRBD2 (5 bases each). Per the germline V gene, CDR1 is SNHLY and CDR2 is FYNNEI. V dropped 4 bases and J dropped 4 bases, with 15 bases sitting between them. CDR3 length equals 15 residues. The CDR3 region has the DNA TGTGCCAGCAGTGGGACGGGACGCGAAGCAGATACGCAGTATTTT. Residues: CASSGTGREADTQYF.

The gene calls are TRBV13 and TRBJ2-7; the match to TRBD1 covers 7 bases. Germline assignment: CDR1 PRHDT and CDR2 FYEKMQ (reference sequence). V shed 5 bases, J shed 4 bases, and the junction held 11 bases outside the gene matches. CDR3 length: 15 residues. The chain's CDR3 is CASSPSGTELYEQYF. DNA of the CDR3: TGTGCCAGCAGCCCATCCGGGACAGAGCTTTACGAGCAGTACTTC.

In this sample, this clone turned up once. The DNA for the CDR3 is TGTGCCAGCAGCTTAGCGCTAAGCGGGGGCCAGTCCACTGAAGCTTTCTTT. Translation gives CASSLALSGGQSTEAFF. This chain joins TRBV7-9 and TRBJ1-1; a weak D match, TRBD1 (6 bases). CDR3 length equals 17 residues. Germline V gives CDR1 SEHNR, CDR2 FQNEAQ (reference sequence). V lost 0 bases to trimming and J lost 4 bases, with 18 bases between them.

This sequence joins TRBV7-2 and TRBJ2-7; no clear D. This CDR3 is 15 amino acids long. V was shortened by 1 base and J by 3 bases, with 13 bases between the two germline ends. In germline, CDR1 is SGHTA, CDR2 FQGNSA. CDR3 residues: CASSLGLSSVYEQYF. In DNA form, the CDR3 reads TGTGCCAGCAGCTTAGGTTTAAGCTCAGTCTACGAGCAGTACTTC.

The chain combines TRBV30 with TRBJ2-3; D is undetermined. V lost 8 bases and J 2 bases, leaving 17 bases between the germline ends. This CDR3 has 14 amino acids. The germline gives CDR1 GTSNPN, CDR2 SVGIG (reference sequence). CDR3 sequence: CAIEGPYDTDTQYF. The CDR3 DNA sequence: TGTGCCATTGAAGGGCCATACGACACAGATACGCAGTATTTT.

The V gene is TRBV4-3, the J gene TRBJ2-1; 10 nucleotides match TRBD2. The CDR3 runs 15 residues. The V and J ends lost 1 base and 9 bases, in that order; junction bases with no gene match: 6. Germline CDR1 is LGHNA and CDR2 is YSLEER. CDR3 in DNA: TGCGCCAGCAGCCAAGGGTCGAGCGGGAGGGTTGAGCAGTTCTTC. Translation gives CASSQGSSGRVEQFF.

For this clone: The sample contains more than one DNA sequence encoding this CDR3. The chain joins TRBV29-1 to TRBJ2-7, with D hard to call. Trimming pared 0 bases from V and 4 bases from J, leaving 4 bases between. The CDR3 length is 11 residues. Germline CDR1 SQVTM, CDR2 ANQGSEA. CDR3 DNA sequence: TGCAGCGTTGAAGATACGTACGAGCAGTACTTC. Its translation: CSVEDTYEQYF.

The chain employs TRBV4-1 and TRBJ1-1; 9 bases match TRBD1. Losses at the gene ends were 3 bases for V and 5 bases for J; bases not matched to a gene: 7. Germline V gene data show CDR1 as MGHRA and CDR2 as YSYEKL. The CDR3 consists of 15 residues. The CDR3 DNA is TGCGCCAGCAGCCAGCCAGGACAGGGGAGGACTGAAGCTTTCTTT. Its protein is CASSQPGQGRTEAFF.

The CDR3 region is CASSEAFNYGYTF. CDR3 nucleotide sequence: TGTGCCAGCAGTGAAGCCTTTAACTATGGCTACACCTTC. The V gene is TRBV2, the J gene TRBJ1-2; no definite D call. Per germline, CDR1 SNHLY and CDR2 FYNNEI. The CDR3 loop spans 13 amino acids. The V end was cut by 0 bases, the J end by 1 base, with 3 bases between. Full variable domain (outside the CDR3, taken from reference TRBV2 and TRBJ1-2): EPEVTQTPSHQVTQMGQEVILRCVPISNHLYFYWYRQILGQKVEFLVSFYNNEISEKSEIFDDQFSVERPDGSNFTLKIRSTKLEDSAMYFCASSEAFNYGYTFGSGTRLTVV.

J is TRBJ2-3 and V is TRBV11-2; the match to TRBD2 covers 7 bases. Germline CDR1 reads SGHAT; CDR2 reads FQNNGV. V lost 3 bases and J lost 2; bases outside the gene matches: 11. The CDR3 spans 17 residues. CDR3 protein: CASSFGWGGGTTDTQYF. The CDR3 coding sequence is TGTGCCAGCAGCTTCGGTTGGGGCGGGGGAACCACAGATACGCAGTATTTT.